This TCR beta chain derives from a study of PD-1 blockade in classical Hodgkin lymphoma. Study observations and caveats: Exclusion was the outcome for patients who began nivolumab under 1 year after ASCT.

Relapse was seen in all patients after autologous stem cell transplantation, and brentuximab vedotin exposure was variable. Germline assignment: CDR1 SGHTA and CDR2 FQGTGA. Trimming left V 1 base short and J 2 bases short, with 15 bases between. The CDR3 spans 16 residues. For this clone: Its antigen is undetermined.

Profiling relied on immunoSEQ multiplex PCR, and the TCRdb table lists in-frame clones only, not all of them. This sample yields 30,000 to 45,000 clones, of which 88% are seen a single time; 7% to 8% belongs to the top ten. The rearrangement links TRBV7-3 to TRBJ2-7; the D is unclear. This specimen was peripheral blood mononuclear cells (PBMCs), taken before the second cycle of nivolumab. This TCR was sampled from a human donor with classical Hodgkin lymphoma. In DNA form, the CDR3 reads TGTGCCAGCAGCTTAATTCTAGGCGTACTGACCTACGAGCAGTACTTC. Translating gives CASSLILGVLTYEQYF.